The rows below give T cell receptor beta chains drawn from one sample of a study of OX40 agonist ivuxolimab in advanced cancers. TCRdb's table, derived via immunoSEQ multiplex PCR, lists solely in-frame clones and lacks some. The sample has around 53,000 clones; about 85% are singletons. The source was CD4+ or CD8+ T cells sorted from blood, collected in a trial of the OX40 agonist ivuxolimab. The receptors shown here come from an adult with an advanced solid tumor such as melanoma, head and neck, liver or kidney cancer. CDR3s include the opening cysteine and the closing phenylalanine or tryptophan. A D gene is named only where the DNA matches it firmly. Only some rows state a clone size, as once, few, many or a class for expanded clones.

few	TRBV7-2	TRBD1	TRBJ1-5	TGTGCCAGCAGCTTAGCGGAAACAGGGGGTTTCCAGCCCCAGCATTTT	CASSLAETGGFQPQHF
-	TRBV19	-	TRBJ1-5	TGTGCCAGTAGTATTTGGACAGGCAATCAGCCCCAGCATTTT	CASSIWTGNQPQHF
many	TRBV7-7	TRBD1	TRBJ2-5	TGTGCCAGCAGCTCCCTAGCGGACAGGGGGTACCAAGAGACCCAGTACTTC	CASSSLADRGYQETQYF
-	TRBV4-3	-	TRBJ1-5	TGCGCCAGCAGCCTACACAGGTATCAGCCCCAGCATTTT	CASSLHRYQPQHF
-	TRBV28	-	TRBJ1-5	TGTGCCAGCAGTTTGAACGGGAATCAGCCCCAGCATTTT	CASSLNGNQPQHF
-	TRBV6-1	-	TRBJ1-1	TGTGCCAGCATCATCGGGACTGAAGCTTTCTTT	CASIIGTEAFF
-	TRBV19	TRBD1	TRBJ1-5	TGTGCCAGCCAAGTCTTGGACAGGGCAACTGATAGCAATCAGCCCCAGCATTTT	CASQVLDRATDSNQPQHF
-	TRBV5-6	-	TRBJ2-1	TGTGCCAGCAGCTACGGGACACCCAATGAGCAGTTCTTC	CASSYGTPNEQFF
-	TRBV19	-	TRBJ1-2	TGTGCCAGTAGTAGACCCAGAGGGTCCTCTGGCTACACCTTC	CASSRPRGSSGYTF
-	TRBV6-5	-	TRBJ1-2	TGTGCCAGCAGTTACGCCTATGGCTACACCTTC	CASSYAYGYTF
-	TRBV19	-	TRBJ1-2	TGTGCCAGTAGTATTGTCGGCGGAACATACTATGGCTACACCTTC	CASSIVGGTYYGYTF
-	TRBV9	-	TRBJ2-1	TGTGCCAGCAGCCAAGAAACAGGGCTCTACAATGAGCAGTTCTTC	CASSQETGLYNEQFF
-	TRBV7-9	-	TRBJ2-2	TGTGCCAGCAGCTTAAGCAACACCGGGGAGCTGTTTTTT	CASSLSNTGELFF
-	TRBV5-6	-	TRBJ2-3	TGTGCCAGCAGTCCGACTACCGCAATCACAGATACGCAGTATTTT	CASSPTTAITDTQYF
once	TRBV28	TRBD1	TRBJ2-2	TGTGCCAGCAGCAAAGACCGGGACAGGCCGGGCACCGGGGAGCTGTTTTTT	CASSKDRDRPGTGELFF
-	TRBV13	-	TRBJ1-1	TGTGCCAGCAGCTTAGAACTGGGACAAGCGAACACTGAAGCTTTCTTT	CASSLELGQANTEAFF
-	TRBV30	-	TRBJ1-4	TGTGCCTGGAGTGTAACCAGCCAAGAAAAACTGTTTTTT	CAWSVTSQEKLFF
once	TRBV11-2	TRBD1	TRBJ2-1	TGTGCCAGCAGCCTCTCGTGGGGGACAGCCCACAATGAGCAGTTCTTC	CASSLSWGTAHNEQFF
-	TRBV9	TRBD1	TRBJ1-2	TGTGCCAGCAGAGAGGATTCGACAGGGACCACTAACTATGGCTACACCTTC	CASREDSTGTTNYGYTF
-	TRBV7-2	-	TRBJ2-7	TGTGCCAGCAGCTTAGATTCAGGGAAGAGCTGGACCTCCTACGAGCAGTACTTC	CASSLDSGKSWTSYEQYF
medium-sized	TRBV4-2	-	TRBJ2-1	TGTGCCAGCAGCCAAGATCCCGGGGGTGACTACAATGAGCAGTTCTTC	CASSQDPGGDYNEQFF
-	TRBV7-6	-	TRBJ2-7	TGTGCCAGCTCTCCAACCGGGACGCCCGACTACGAGCAGTACTTC	CASSPTGTPDYEQYF
-	TRBV13	-	TRBJ1-1	TGTGCCAGCAGCTTAGGACAGAACACTGAAGCTTTCTTT	CASSLGQNTEAFF
-	TRBV9	-	TRBJ1-2	TGTGCCAGCAGCGTAGGGCAGAAGTCCTATGGCTACACCTTC	CASSVGQKSYGYTF
-	TRBV5-1	-	TRBJ2-4	TGCGCCAGCAGCCCTGCTGGGGGCATAGCCAAAAACATTCAGTACTTC	CASSPAGGIAKNIQYF
-	TRBV27	-	TRBJ2-1	TGTGCCATCGTAACACGGGACTACAATGAGCAGTTCTTC	CAIVTRDYNEQFF